This is a list of T cell receptor beta chains from one sample in a study of cytomegalovirus exposure and HLA in healthy donors. Measured with immunoSEQ multiplex PCR; TCRdb has only the in-frame clones, and not every one. The sample has approximately 200,000 clones; less than 85% are singletons. The sequenced sample was PBMCs. The receptors were sampled from a man aged 30 to 45 in good health and CMV-seropositive. Both conserved end residues are part of each CDR3. Fields, in order: J gene, V gene, CDR3 protein.

TRBJ2-2,TRBV4-3,CASSQRFGQYTGELFF
TRBJ2-7,TRBV27,CAAGRDREQYF
TRBJ2-2,TRBV7-3,CASSFRVTGELFF
TRBJ2-5,TRBV6-5,CASSYLNAGETQYF
TRBJ2-7,TRBV5-4,CASSLGYQGGWYEQYF
TRBJ2-5,TRBV5-1,CASSLAGTSVPETQYF
TRBJ2-1,TRBV5-1,CASSSSWGGRDEQFF
TRBJ1-2,TRBV7-8,CASSPNNRPYGYTF
TRBJ1-5,TRBV10-3,CAISEGSNQPQHF
TRBJ2-3,TRBV19,CASSPRPGTGGGTDTQYF
TRBJ1-1,TRBV7-2,CASSLGGTPNTEAFF
TRBJ1-5,TRBV19,CASSIIPGGNQPQHF
TRBJ2-3,TRBV10-3,CAISESAGDTQYF
TRBJ2-2,TRBV14,CASSSQGNTGELFF
TRBJ1-4,TRBV4-3,CASSQDTGDEKLFF
TRBJ2-5,TRBV7-2,CASSHGQGGETQYF
TRBJ2-1,TRBV4-3,CASSQETGASGGNEQFF
TRBJ2-2,TRBV5-1,CATGTQREGGELFF
TRBJ1-4,TRBV6-1,CASSDRGPNEKLFF
TRBJ1-1,TRBV27,CASFRGLGLNTEAFF
TRBJ1-5,TRBV5-6,CASSPGRGQPQHF
TRBJ2-7,TRBV6-5,CASSYQGGSSYEQYF
TRBJ2-5,TRBV19,CASGGSLQETQYF
TRBJ1-1,TRBV4-1,CASSQDTGVMAFF
TRBJ2-7,TRBV7-9,CSSSRDRGAEQYF
TRBJ2-7,TRBV5-1,CASSLRTMGSEQYF
TRBJ2-2,TRBV29-1,CSVGNGAGELFF
TRBJ2-1,TRBV5-5,CASSRLGDSSYNEQFF
TRBJ2-1,TRBV9,CASSASTGTSGGAILGEQFF
TRBJ2-3,TRBV9,CASSVALAGSTDTQYF
TRBJ2-7,TRBV28,CASSLSVGMAYEQYF
TRBJ2-1,TRBV4-3,CASSQDRRGRVYNEQFF
TRBJ2-1,TRBV7-2,CASSLGDRVGDEQFF
TRBJ2-7,TRBV30,CAWSVGVAYEQYF
TRBJ1-1,TRBV20-1,CSPGGPTEAFF
TRBJ1-1,TRBV6-5,CAPSPTGNTEAFF
TRBJ2-1,TRBV7-9,CASSPPDTSSYNEQFF
TRBJ2-5,TRBV28,CASSYVPGQGQETQYF
TRBJ2-7,TRBV11-3,CASSFTGSYEQYF
NA,TRBV11-1,CASSLSTGGYEQYF
TRBJ2-3,TRBV12-5,CASGLGTGPTDTQYF
TRBJ2-3,TRBV6-5,CASRGQNGIDTQYF
TRBJ2-7,TRBV11-2,CASSLAGGPHEQYF
TRBJ2-7,TRBV15,CATSREPEAYEQYF
TRBJ2-2,TRBV9,CASSVGGALGTGELFF
TRBJ1-1,TRBV30,CAWSRQVNTEAFF
TRBJ2-7,TRBV4-3,CASSQGGGGGYEQYF